Listed here is a single T cell receptor (beta chain). This clonotype has ten or more counts. The antigen it binds to is not known. No clone much larger than this one lies a single base away; base qualities are absent. This entry comes from a study of neurological immune-mediated disorders (dated by TCRdb to between 2019 and 2020). Background on the whole study: Peripheral blood TCR-beta repertoires from HTLV-I-associated myelopathy (HAM/TSP) patients, multiple sclerosis patients and healthy controls were compared by UMI-based sequencing. The cohort included about 70 subjects: about 15 with HAM/TSP, around 35 with multiple sclerosis, and around 20 healthy controls. The 90 to 110 TCR-beta libraries covered PBMC samples along with longitudinal samples, technical triplicates, and paired sorted CD4+ and CD8+ T-cell subsets. Longitudinal HAM/TSP donors and healthy donors each had 3 time-points at intervals of 3-40 months. What the study reported, not specific to this receptor: TCR clonal expansion was highest in HAM/TSP patients and lowest in MS patients, with MS patients falling below even healthy controls. Expanded clones from different subjects shared no identical CDR3 amino acid sequences, which suggests that TCR-beta repertoires were private in all groups.

cDNA was synthesized by template-switch 5'RACE using a primer carrying a 10-nucleotide random unique molecular identifier by which each TCR transcript was tagged. Every sequencing run covered 15-18 subjects and yielded more than 170 million TCR-beta sequences. Total RNA was extracted with the RNeasy kit. Using the KAPA Real-time Library Amplification kit, TCR-beta VDJ regions were amplified with primers for the TCR constant region and the 5'RACE anchor. A first PCR added sample indexes and Illumina adaptors, and a second PCR then raised library yield. After Ampure bead purification, the TCR product of roughly 650 bp was size-selected on a 2% E-gel SizeSelection system. Before pooling, libraries had their quality checked on a Bioanalyzer, their concentration measured with Qubit, and their quantity determined with the Kapa Library Quantification kit. Paired-end 2 x 150 bp sequencing of the libraries was performed on an Illumina HiSeq 2500. To increase sequence diversity, roughly 24-31% phiX was spiked into each library pool. The original pipeline was this. The quality-filtered reads were processed with the UMI-based MiGEC pipeline, whose error correction step removed more than 85% of the raw TCR sequences. VDJ genes were aligned to IMGT germline references, and each clonotype was defined by a unique CDR3 amino acid sequence together with V-J genes. VDJtools evaluated clonal expansion, Shannon diversity and CDR3 relatedness (CalcPairwiseDistances, ClusterSamples); CLCbio workbench built phylogenetic trees. Expanded clones were defined as having at least 8 unique UMIs, based on coefficient-of-variation modelling across technical triplicates. Using fastp at Q25 and MiXCR, TCRdb reprocessed the public reads and kept productive beta chains. Each entry merges the rows of one CDR3 protein and shows their most common DNA and genes. TCRdb's processing, not the study's, gives the V and J calls here. The sample has tens of thousands of distinct CDR3 sequences on record, under 15% of them singletons. Roughly 5% of the sample lies in the top ten.

Here V drops 2 bases and J drops 3 bases, and the junction holds 3 bases not matched to any gene. The CDR3 runs 15 residues from the cysteine to the phenylalanine. The read is trimmed to its CDR3 DNA, 45 bases read in frame from base 1. CDR1 is given as SGHRS and CDR2 as YFSETQ, both from the germline V gene. The sample's time point label, in plain terms: longitudinal time-point 2. Libraries from unsorted PBMCs were made from 2 million PBMCs kept in RNAlater at -80 degrees C until RNA extraction. Peripheral blood was subjected to Ficoll-Hypaque density gradient centrifugation to isolate PBMCs, which were then cryopreserved in liquid nitrogen.

What was sequenced was PBMCs. The clonotype originates from a female donor with HTLV-1-associated myelopathy (HAM/TSP). The chain is made from TRBV5-1 and TRBJ2-3, and TRBD2 aligns with 10 junction nucleotides. The CDR3 protein sequence reads: CASSLASGGTDTQYF. The DNA sequence is TGCGCCAGCAGCTTAGCTAGCGGGGGAACAGATACGCAGTATTTT. The reference TRBV5-1 and TRBJ2-3 proteins fill in what lies around the CDR3, so the full variable domain reads KAGVTQTPRYLIKTRGQQVTLSCSPISGHRSVSWYQQTPGQGLQFLFEYFSETQRNKGNFPGRFSGRQFSNSRSEMNVSTLELGDSALYLCASSLASGGTDTQYFGPGTRLTVL.